These T cell receptor beta chains were read from a single sample in a study of blood T cells in healthy people across ages. One entry per CDR3 protein results from TCRdb running MiXCR on the 5' RACE reads. The data contain approximately 670,000 distinct CDR3 sequences, 40% to 50% of them singletons. The sequencing input was blood. These receptors all stem from a man older than 75 in good health. Both conserved end residues are part of each CDR3. The D gene is left open where the match is weak. Clone size, where shown, is once, few, many, or a class for clones that have expanded.

clone_size: -
j_call: TRBJ2-6
v_call: TRBV6-4
d_call: -
cdr3_nt: TGTGCCAGCAGTGACCCCTTATCTGGGGCCAACGTCCTGACTTTC
cdr3_aa: CASSDPLSGANVLTF

clone_size: -
j_call: TRBJ2-7
v_call: TRBV29-1
d_call: -
cdr3_nt: TGCAGCGTTGAAGCCCCGGCAAGGTACGAGCAGTACTTC
cdr3_aa: CSVEAPARYEQYF

clone_size: -
j_call: TRBJ1-5
v_call: TRBV5-6
d_call: -
cdr3_nt: TGTGCCAGCAGCTTGTATTATGGGCTGAACAATCAGCCCCAGCATTTT
cdr3_aa: CASSLYYGLNNQPQHF

clone_size: -
j_call: TRBJ2-3
v_call: TRBV28
d_call: TRBD2
cdr3_nt: TGTGCCAGCAGTTTCGCTAGCGGGGTCGGGGATACGCAGTATTTT
cdr3_aa: CASSFASGVGDTQYF

clone_size: few
j_call: TRBJ2-7
v_call: TRBV7-9
d_call: TRBD2
cdr3_nt: TGTGCCAGCAGCTTAGTCCTTGGAGCGGGGGAGCAGTACTTC
cdr3_aa: CASSLVLGAGEQYF

clone_size: few
j_call: TRBJ2-1
v_call: TRBV5-7
d_call: TRBD2
cdr3_nt: TGTGCCATCGAGGGTCTAGCGGACAATGAGCAGTTCTTC
cdr3_aa: CAIEGLADNEQFF

clone_size: few
j_call: TRBJ1-2
v_call: TRBV11-2
d_call: -
cdr3_nt: TGTGCCAGCAGCTCAAGAGGGTTTGACTATGGCTACACCTTC
cdr3_aa: CASSSRGFDYGYTF

clone_size: -
j_call: TRBJ2-7
v_call: TRBV7-9
d_call: TRBD1
cdr3_nt: TGTGCCAGCAGCGCACACGACAGGGGGGTGTACGAGCAGTACTTC
cdr3_aa: CASSAHDRGVYEQYF

clone_size: few
j_call: TRBJ2-1
v_call: TRBV25-1
d_call: -
cdr3_nt: TGTGCCAGCAGTGAATCCGTCTTCAATGAGCAGTTCTTC
cdr3_aa: CASSESVFNEQFF

clone_size: -
j_call: TRBJ2-3
v_call: TRBV7-2
d_call: -
cdr3_nt: TGTGCCAGCAGCTTACAGAGCGCAGATACGCAGTATTTT
cdr3_aa: CASSLQSADTQYF

clone_size: many
j_call: TRBJ2-5
v_call: TRBV6-2/TRBV6-3
d_call: -
cdr3_nt: TGTGCCAGCAGCTTCTCCCAAGAGACCCAGTACTTC
cdr3_aa: CASSFSQETQYF

clone_size: few
j_call: TRBJ2-3
v_call: TRBV5-1
d_call: TRBD2
cdr3_nt: TGCGCCAGTGCCGTCGGGCTAGCGGGGGCCGTAAGTTCAGATACGCAGTATTTT
cdr3_aa: CASAVGLAGAVSSDTQYF

clone_size: once
j_call: TRBJ2-7
v_call: TRBV12-3/TRBV12-4
d_call: TRBD2
cdr3_nt: TGTGCCAGCAGTTTCGATCCAGCGGGGGACGAGCAGTACTTC
cdr3_aa: CASSFDPAGDEQYF

clone_size: -
j_call: TRBJ2-6
v_call: TRBV21-1
d_call: -
cdr3_nt: TGTGCCAGCAGCAAAACCGGGAAAGGGACAGGGGTAGCTGGGGCCAACGTCCTGACTTTC
cdr3_aa: CASSKTGKGTGVAGANVLTF

clone_size: many
j_call: TRBJ2-1
v_call: TRBV20-1
d_call: TRBD2
cdr3_nt: TGCAGTGCTAGAAATCGAATAGCGGGCAATGAGCAGTTCTTC
cdr3_aa: CSARNRIAGNEQFF

clone_size: -
j_call: TRBJ2-1
v_call: TRBV20-1
d_call: TRBD2
cdr3_nt: TGCAGTACTCGAAGGACTAGCGGGAGCGGTGAGCAGTTCTTC
cdr3_aa: CSTRRTSGSGEQFF

clone_size: -
j_call: TRBJ2-1
v_call: TRBV10-1
d_call: TRBD2
cdr3_nt: TGCGCCAGCAGTTTCAGCGGGAGGGGGTACAATGAGCAGTTCTTC
cdr3_aa: CASSFSGRGYNEQFF

clone_size: few
j_call: TRBJ2-7
v_call: TRBV7-2
d_call: -
cdr3_nt: TGTGCCAGCAGCTTAGGCGGTGCCCGCCGGAACGAGCAGTACTTC
cdr3_aa: CASSLGGARRNEQYF

clone_size: many
j_call: TRBJ2-3
v_call: TRBV6-2/TRBV6-3
d_call: TRBD2
cdr3_nt: TGTGCCAGCAGTCCTTGGACTAGCGGGGGAACAGATACGCAGTATTTT
cdr3_aa: CASSPWTSGGTDTQYF

clone_size: many
j_call: TRBJ2-6
v_call: TRBV28
d_call: -
cdr3_nt: TGTGCCAGCGCCTCTCTGGGGGCCAACGTCCTGACTTTC
cdr3_aa: CASASLGANVLTF

clone_size: -
j_call: TRBJ1-3
v_call: TRBV4-1
d_call: -
cdr3_nt: TGCGCCAGCAGCCAACCTTTCGGACAGTACGACTCTGGAAACACCATATATTTT
cdr3_aa: CASSQPFGQYDSGNTIYF

clone_size: -
j_call: TRBJ2-5
v_call: TRBV20-1
d_call: -
cdr3_nt: TGCAGTGCTAGACCTATTCTAAGCTCCTACAATGAGCAGTACTTC
cdr3_aa: CSARPILSSYNEQYF

clone_size: few
j_call: TRBJ1-2
v_call: TRBV15
d_call: -
cdr3_nt: TGTGCCACCAGCAGAGATCAGTATGGCTACACCTTC
cdr3_aa: CATSRDQYGYTF

clone_size: -
j_call: TRBJ2-7
v_call: TRBV5-1
d_call: -
cdr3_nt: TGCGCCAGCAGCCTCTTCCTAGACGGCGATGCCTCCTACGAGCAGTACTTC
cdr3_aa: CASSLFLDGDASYEQYF

clone_size: -
j_call: TRBJ2-3
v_call: TRBV2
d_call: -
cdr3_nt: TGTGCCAGCAGTGAAACGAGGGCCGGGCCGGGGACAGATACGCAGTATTTT
cdr3_aa: CASSETRAGPGTDTQYF

clone_size: -
j_call: TRBJ2-1
v_call: TRBV7-9
d_call: TRBD1
cdr3_nt: TGTGCCAGCAGCTTAGCAGGGACAGGGACACAAGAGACCCAGTTCTTC
cdr3_aa: CASSLAGTGTQETQFF

clone_size: -
j_call: TRBJ2-7
v_call: TRBV18
d_call: -
cdr3_nt: TGTGCCAGCTCACCGACATGGGGGTTTTACGAGCAGTACTTC
cdr3_aa: CASSPTWGFYEQYF

clone_size: -
j_call: TRBJ2-6
v_call: TRBV30
d_call: -
cdr3_nt: TGTGCCTGGAGTGTAGGGGCTCACTCTGGGGCCAACGTCCTGACTTTC
cdr3_aa: CAWSVGAHSGANVLTF

clone_size: few
j_call: TRBJ1-1
v_call: TRBV10-3
d_call: -
cdr3_nt: TGTGCCATCAGTGAGTCGAGTAATTTGAGGAGTGAAGCTTTCTTT
cdr3_aa: CAISESSNLRSEAFF

clone_size: few
j_call: TRBJ2-1
v_call: TRBV14
d_call: -
cdr3_nt: TGTGCCAGCAGCCAAGTTCGGGCCGGAGAGCAGTTCTTC
cdr3_aa: CASSQVRAGEQFF

clone_size: few
j_call: TRBJ2-5
v_call: TRBV14
d_call: TRBD2
cdr3_nt: TGTGCCAGCAGCCAACCAGCGGGGCAAGAGACCCAGTACTTC
cdr3_aa: CASSQPAGQETQYF

clone_size: few
j_call: TRBJ2-5
v_call: TRBV29-1
d_call: TRBD1
cdr3_nt: TGCAGCGCCCTGACAGGGGTAGAGACCCAGTACTTC
cdr3_aa: CSALTGVETQYF

clone_size: -
j_call: TRBJ2-1
v_call: TRBV12-5
d_call: TRBD2
cdr3_nt: TGTGCTAGTGGTTTGGCGGGGGGGGAGCAGTTCTTC
cdr3_aa: CASGLAGGEQFF

clone_size: few
j_call: TRBJ2-1
v_call: TRBV11-2
d_call: -
cdr3_nt: TGTGCCAGCAGCTTAGATCTTGAGCAGTTCTTC
cdr3_aa: CASSLDLEQFF

clone_size: -
j_call: TRBJ2-7
v_call: TRBV9
d_call: -
cdr3_nt: TGTGCCAGCAGCGAGTCGTTAGAGGACGAGCAGTACTTC
cdr3_aa: CASSESLEDEQYF

clone_size: -
j_call: TRBJ2-3
v_call: TRBV4-1
d_call: -
cdr3_nt: TGCGCCAGCAGCCAAACTAGCCAGCTACGCACAGATACGCAGTATTTT
cdr3_aa: CASSQTSQLRTDTQYF

clone_size: few
j_call: TRBJ2-5
v_call: TRBV24-1
d_call: -
cdr3_nt: TGTGCCACCAGTGATTTGCGGGGCGGCGGCCAAGAGACCCAGTACTTC
cdr3_aa: CATSDLRGGGQETQYF

clone_size: -
j_call: TRBJ1-6
v_call: TRBV2
d_call: -
cdr3_nt: TGTGCCAGCAGTGGGCGGACAGTTAATTCACCCCTCCACTTT
cdr3_aa: CASSGRTVNSPLHF

clone_size: -
j_call: TRBJ2-1
v_call: TRBV29-1
d_call: -
cdr3_nt: TGCAGCGTATTTGGACAGACCTACAATGAGCAGTTCTTC
cdr3_aa: CSVFGQTYNEQFF

clone_size: -
j_call: TRBJ2-1
v_call: TRBV20-1
d_call: -
cdr3_nt: TGCAGTGCCCCGTATCAGGGATTCAATGAGCAGTTCTTC
cdr3_aa: CSAPYQGFNEQFF

clone_size: -
j_call: TRBJ2-3
v_call: TRBV2
d_call: -
cdr3_nt: TGTGCCAGCAGTGAAGCGCTTCCCGCCTCCGAACAGTATTTT
cdr3_aa: CASSEALPASEQYF

clone_size: -
j_call: TRBJ1-2
v_call: TRBV19
d_call: -
cdr3_nt: TGTGCCAGTCAGGACTTTTATGGCTACACCTTC
cdr3_aa: CASQDFYGYTF

clone_size: -
j_call: TRBJ2-5
v_call: TRBV20-1
d_call: -
cdr3_nt: TGCAGTGCTAGAGATAATGGGAGAGGTCCGAATGAGCAGTACTTC
cdr3_aa: CSARDNGRGPNEQYF

clone_size: -
j_call: TRBJ2-1
v_call: TRBV6-2/TRBV6-3
d_call: TRBD2
cdr3_nt: TGTGCCAGCAGTTACACCGCCATAGCGGGAGGACACAATGAGCAGTTCTTC
cdr3_aa: CASSYTAIAGGHNEQFF

clone_size: -
j_call: TRBJ2-5
v_call: TRBV7-2
d_call: -
cdr3_nt: TGTGCCAGCAGCTTAAACAGGGAGACGCGGGAGACCCAGTACTTC
cdr3_aa: CASSLNRETRETQYF

clone_size: once
j_call: TRBJ1-5
v_call: TRBV20-1
d_call: TRBD1
cdr3_nt: TGCAGTGCTAGCACCGCGACAGGGACAAAAATCAATCAGCCCCAGCATTTT
cdr3_aa: CSASTATGTKINQPQHF

clone_size: once
j_call: TRBJ2-5
v_call: TRBV20-1
d_call: -
cdr3_nt: TGCAGTGCATTAGTGCCAGGGCCGAAAGAGACCCAGTACTTC
cdr3_aa: CSALVPGPKETQYF

clone_size: -
j_call: TRBJ2-5
v_call: TRBV20-1
d_call: TRBD2
cdr3_nt: TGCAGTGCCAGAACCTCAGCGGGACCGTTAAATGAGCAGTACTTC
cdr3_aa: CSARTSAGPLNEQYF

clone_size: -
j_call: TRBJ2-3
v_call: TRBV27
d_call: TRBD2
cdr3_nt: TGTGCCAGCAGTTATAGCGGGGGGAGCACAGATACGCAGTATTTT
cdr3_aa: CASSYSGGSTDTQYF

clone_size: once
j_call: TRBJ2-5
v_call: TRBV18
d_call: -
cdr3_nt: TGTGCCAGCGCATCCCAGCGGGAGACCCAGTACTTC
cdr3_aa: CASASQRETQYF

clone_size: -
j_call: TRBJ2-7
v_call: TRBV3-1
d_call: -
cdr3_nt: TGTGCCAGCAGAGAATGGGCTGAGGAGGCCCAGTACTTC
cdr3_aa: CASREWAEEAQYF

clone_size: -
j_call: TRBJ2-7
v_call: TRBV6-5
d_call: TRBD1
cdr3_nt: TGTGCCACCCTCAAGGGGACAGGGGGCAACGAGCAGTACTTC
cdr3_aa: CATLKGTGGNEQYF

clone_size: few
j_call: TRBJ2-7
v_call: TRBV5-1
d_call: -
cdr3_nt: TGCGCCAGCACGGACAGCTCCTACGAGCAGTACTTC
cdr3_aa: CASTDSSYEQYF

clone_size: -
j_call: TRBJ2-7
v_call: TRBV5-1
d_call: -
cdr3_nt: TGCGCCAGCAGCCCCCAGGTCGGGAGAGGTTCCTACGAGCAGTACTTC
cdr3_aa: CASSPQVGRGSYEQYF

clone_size: -
j_call: TRBJ2-7
v_call: TRBV7-2
d_call: -
cdr3_nt: TGTGCCAGCAGCCCCCAAGGGGGGGGGGCGCCGCTCGAGCAGTACTTC
cdr3_aa: CASSPQGGGAPLEQYF

clone_size: few
j_call: TRBJ2-7
v_call: TRBV7-2
d_call: TRBD2
cdr3_nt: TGTGCCAGCAGCTTAGGGGGACTAGGATCCTACGAGCAGTACTTC
cdr3_aa: CASSLGGLGSYEQYF

clone_size: -
j_call: TRBJ1-1
v_call: TRBV6-5
d_call: -
cdr3_nt: TGTGCCAGCAGTTACGGACTGGAAGGTACTGAAGCTTTCTTT
cdr3_aa: CASSYGLEGTEAFF

clone_size: few
j_call: TRBJ2-3
v_call: TRBV4-1
d_call: -
cdr3_nt: TGCGCCAGCCAGAGGGGGGGCACTAGCACAGATACGCAGTATTTT
cdr3_aa: CASQRGGTSTDTQYF

clone_size: few
j_call: TRBJ2-3
v_call: TRBV7-2
d_call: TRBD2
cdr3_nt: TGTGCCAGCAGCTCGCCTCCGGGACTAGCGTCCCCACTTAGCACAGATACGCAGTATTTT
cdr3_aa: CASSSPPGLASPLSTDTQYF